The rows below give T cell receptor beta chains drawn from one sample of a study of technical replicates of blood from four donors. Generated by immunoSEQ multiplex PCR, the TCRdb table keeps only in-frame clones and is missing some. The sample records about 70,000 clones, approximately 93% being singletons. The sample taken for sequencing was T cells isolated from PBMCs. The receptors come from a human donor in good health. The CDR3 runs from the conserved cysteine through the conserved F or W. The order of the fields is D gene, V gene, J gene, CDR3 protein. A D gene is named only where the DNA matches it firmly.

TRBD2	TRBV27	TRBJ2-3	CASSLGLAGELADTQYF
-	TRBV5-1	TRBJ2-7	CASSLDAGFSYEQYF
-	TRBV7-9	TRBJ2-7	CASSRTYEQYF
TRBD1	TRBV5-1	TRBJ1-1	CASSRTGVDTEAFF
TRBD2	TRBV9	TRBJ2-5	CASSEGLAGGLFETQYF
-	TRBV28	TRBJ1-2	CASSFSGGNGYTF
-	TRBV2	TRBJ2-5	CASILAELSQETQYF
TRBD1	TRBV19	TRBJ1-2	CASSIHRGEDGYTF
-	TRBV6-5	TRBJ1-1	CASSAGTKDAFF
TRBD2	TRBV6-1	TRBJ2-7	CASSEAGLASYEQYF
TRBD2	TRBV5-4	TRBJ2-7	CATKRILAGGQNYEQYF
-	TRBV30	TRBJ1-1	CAWRKGQGEAFF
TRBD2	TRBV5-1	TRBJ2-2	CASSLDAGAGELFF
-	TRBV10-3	TRBJ1-1	CATNRESNTEAFF